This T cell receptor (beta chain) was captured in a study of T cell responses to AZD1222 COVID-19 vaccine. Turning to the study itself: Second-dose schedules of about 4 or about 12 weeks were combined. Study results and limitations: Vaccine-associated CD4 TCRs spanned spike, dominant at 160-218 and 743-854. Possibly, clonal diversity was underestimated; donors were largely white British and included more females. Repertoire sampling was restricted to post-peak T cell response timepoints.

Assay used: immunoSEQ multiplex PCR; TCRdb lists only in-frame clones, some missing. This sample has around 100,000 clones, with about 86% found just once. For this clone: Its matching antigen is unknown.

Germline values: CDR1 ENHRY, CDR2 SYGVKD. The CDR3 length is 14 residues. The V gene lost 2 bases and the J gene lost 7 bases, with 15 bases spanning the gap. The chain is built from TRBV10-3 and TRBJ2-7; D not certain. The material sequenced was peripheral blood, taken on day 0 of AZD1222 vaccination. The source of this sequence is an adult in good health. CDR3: CAISEDLSIGEQYF. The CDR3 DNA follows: TGTGCCATCAGTGAGGACCTATCCATCGGTGAGCAGTACTTC.